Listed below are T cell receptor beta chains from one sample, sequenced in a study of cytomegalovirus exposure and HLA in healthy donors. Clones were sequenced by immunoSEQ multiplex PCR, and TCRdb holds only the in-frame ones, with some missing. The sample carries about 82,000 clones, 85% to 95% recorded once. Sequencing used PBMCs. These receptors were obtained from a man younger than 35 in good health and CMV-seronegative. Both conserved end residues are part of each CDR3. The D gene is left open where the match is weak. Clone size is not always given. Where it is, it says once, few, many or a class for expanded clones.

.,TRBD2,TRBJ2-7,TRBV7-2,CASSFGLAGSGEQYF,TGTGCCAGCAGCTTTGGACTAGCGGGATCGGGCGAGCAGTACTTC
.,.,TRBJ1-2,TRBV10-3,CAISGIGTLNGYTF,TGTGCCATCAGTGGTATCGGGACACTTAATGGCTACACCTTC
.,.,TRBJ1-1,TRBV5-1,CASSLGRGTEAFF,TGCGCCAGCAGCTTGGGGAGAGGGACTGAAGCTTTCTTT
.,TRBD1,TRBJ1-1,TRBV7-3,CASSLTGTANTEAFF,TGTGCCAGCAGCTTAACCGGGACAGCGAACACTGAAGCTTTCTTT
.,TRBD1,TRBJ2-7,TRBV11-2,CASSLGPGQDSYEQYF,TGTGCCAGCAGCTTAGGACCCGGACAGGACTCCTACGAGCAGTACTTC
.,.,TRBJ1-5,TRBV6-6,CASRQGSGNQPQHF,TGTGCCAGCAGACAGGGTTCGGGCAATCAGCCCCAGCATTTT
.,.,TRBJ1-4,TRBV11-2,CASSLEGGYNEKLFF,TGTGCCAGCAGCTTAGAAGGGGGTTACAATGAAAAACTGTTTTTT
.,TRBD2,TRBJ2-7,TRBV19,CASSPAGGPSYEQYF,TGTGCCAGTAGTCCCGCGGGGGGACCCTCCTACGAGCAGTACTTC
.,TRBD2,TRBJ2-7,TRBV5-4,CASSFPSGSHEQYF,TGTGCCAGCAGCTTCCCTAGCGGGAGCCACGAGCAGTACTTC
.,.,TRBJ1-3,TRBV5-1,CASSFGHSSGNTIYF,TGCGCCAGCAGCTTTGGACACAGCTCTGGAAACACCATATATTTT
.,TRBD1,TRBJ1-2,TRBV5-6,CASSSRQGSYYGYTF,TGTGCCAGCAGCTCCAGACAGGGGAGTTACTATGGCTACACCTTC
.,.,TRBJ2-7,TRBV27,CASSQSGSSYEQYF,TGTGCCAGCAGCCAATCGGGATCTTCCTACGAGCAGTACTTC
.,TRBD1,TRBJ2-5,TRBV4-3,CASSPGGFAETQYF,TGCGCCAGCAGCCCAGGGGGCTTTGCGGAGACCCAGTACTTC
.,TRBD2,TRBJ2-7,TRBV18,CASSELAGVYEQYF,TGTGCCAGCTCGGAACTAGCGGGAGTCTACGAGCAGTACTTC
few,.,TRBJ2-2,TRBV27,CASTLGGGGELFF,TGTGCCAGCACCCTGGGAGGGGGCGGGGAGCTGTTTTTT
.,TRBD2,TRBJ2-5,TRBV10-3,CAISVDAGRATQYF,TGTGCCATCAGTGTCGACGCGGGGAGGGCGACCCAGTACTTC
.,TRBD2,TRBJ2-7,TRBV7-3,CASSPGLAGYEQYF,TGTGCCAGCAGCCCCGGACTAGCGGGCTACGAGCAGTACTTC
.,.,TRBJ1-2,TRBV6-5,CASRPTGIPRSGYTF,TGTGCCAGCAGACCTACCGGGATCCCTCGGAGTGGCTACACCTTC
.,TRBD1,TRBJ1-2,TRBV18,CASSPGQVSFYGYTF,TGTGCCAGCTCACCAGGACAGGTGAGCTTCTATGGCTACACCTTC
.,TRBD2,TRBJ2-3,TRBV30,CAWSVHLAGTDTQYF,TGTGCCTGGAGTGTACATCTAGCGGGGACAGATACGCAGTATTTT
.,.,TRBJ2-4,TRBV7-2,CASSPFPGIAKNIQYF,TGTGCCAGCAGCCCCTTTCCGGGTATAGCCAAAAACATTCAGTACTTC
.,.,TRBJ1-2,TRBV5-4,CASSVQAYGYTF,TGTGCCAGCAGCGTTCAGGCCTATGGCTACACCTTC
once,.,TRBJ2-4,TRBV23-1,CATRSGSLNIQYF,TGCGCCACCAGGTCGGGGAGTTTAAACATTCAGTACTTC
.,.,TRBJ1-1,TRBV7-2,CASSPRYDTNTEAFF,TGTGCCAGCAGCCCCCGCTACGACACGAACACTGAAGCTTTCTTT
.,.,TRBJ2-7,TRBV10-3,CATGQLSSYEQYF,TGTGCCACCGGACAGCTGAGCTCCTACGAGCAGTACTTC
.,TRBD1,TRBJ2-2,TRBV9,CASSLTGEPGELFF,TGTGCCAGCAGTTTGACAGGGGAACCCGGGGAGCTGTTTTTT
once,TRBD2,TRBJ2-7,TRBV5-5,CASSIRESGGSYEQYF,TGTGCCAGCAGCATCCGGGAGTCGGGGGGCTCCTACGAGCAGTACTTC
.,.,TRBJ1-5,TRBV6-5,CASSAGGNQPQHF,TGTGCCAGCAGTGCAGGGGGCAATCAGCCCCAGCATTTT
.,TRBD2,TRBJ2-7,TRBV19,CASSQAGGDEQYF,TGTGCCAGTAGTCAGGCGGGAGGAGACGAGCAGTACTTC
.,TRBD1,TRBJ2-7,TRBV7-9,CASSGGQGISYEQYF,TGTGCCAGCAGCGGGGGACAGGGGATCTCCTACGAGCAGTACTTC
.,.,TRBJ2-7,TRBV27,CASAPGASYEQYF,TGTGCCAGCGCCCCAGGGGCCTCCTACGAGCAGTACTTC
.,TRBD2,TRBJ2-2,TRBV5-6,CASSSERRGGIGELFF,TGTGCCAGCAGCTCAGAAAGGCGGGGGGGCATCGGGGAGCTGTTTTTT
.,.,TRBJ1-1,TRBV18,CASSPLPYTGSTEAFF,TGTGCCAGCTCACCATTGCCGTACACGGGGAGCACTGAAGCTTTCTTT
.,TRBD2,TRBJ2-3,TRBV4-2,CASSQEETGGGTDTQYF,TGTGCCAGCAGCCAAGAAGAGACGGGGGGGGGCACAGATACGCAGTATTTT
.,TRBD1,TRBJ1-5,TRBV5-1,CASSLDDRGQPQHF,TGCGCCAGCAGCTTGGACGACAGGGGTCAGCCCCAGCATTTT
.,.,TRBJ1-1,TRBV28,CASRGRGNTEAFF,TGTGCCAGCAGAGGTAGGGGGAACACTGAAGCTTTCTTT
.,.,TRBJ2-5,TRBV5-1,CASSPAQETQYF,TGCGCCAGCAGCCCCGCGCAAGAGACCCAGTACTTC
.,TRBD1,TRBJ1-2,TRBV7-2,CASSLALGPGGFGYTF,TGTGCCAGCAGCTTAGCGCTGGGGCCAGGGGGCTTTGGCTACACCTTC
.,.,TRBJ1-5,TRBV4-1,CASSPSRTDLNQPQHF,TGCGCCAGCAGTCCTTCCAGGACAGACCTCAATCAGCCCCAGCATTTT
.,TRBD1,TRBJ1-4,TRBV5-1,CASSLGRTGNEKLFF,TGCGCCAGCAGCTTGGGAAGGACAGGGAATGAAAAACTGTTTTTT
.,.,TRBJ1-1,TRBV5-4,CASSYTGINTEAFF,TGTGCCAGCAGCTACACAGGGATAAACACTGAAGCTTTCTTT
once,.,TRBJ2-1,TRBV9,CASSVGLVRSYNEQFF,TGTGCCAGCAGCGTAGGGTTAGTCCGATCCTACAATGAGCAGTTCTTC
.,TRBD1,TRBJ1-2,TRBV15,CATSTTGAGNYGYTF,TGTGCCACCAGCACCACAGGGGCGGGAAACTATGGCTACACCTTC